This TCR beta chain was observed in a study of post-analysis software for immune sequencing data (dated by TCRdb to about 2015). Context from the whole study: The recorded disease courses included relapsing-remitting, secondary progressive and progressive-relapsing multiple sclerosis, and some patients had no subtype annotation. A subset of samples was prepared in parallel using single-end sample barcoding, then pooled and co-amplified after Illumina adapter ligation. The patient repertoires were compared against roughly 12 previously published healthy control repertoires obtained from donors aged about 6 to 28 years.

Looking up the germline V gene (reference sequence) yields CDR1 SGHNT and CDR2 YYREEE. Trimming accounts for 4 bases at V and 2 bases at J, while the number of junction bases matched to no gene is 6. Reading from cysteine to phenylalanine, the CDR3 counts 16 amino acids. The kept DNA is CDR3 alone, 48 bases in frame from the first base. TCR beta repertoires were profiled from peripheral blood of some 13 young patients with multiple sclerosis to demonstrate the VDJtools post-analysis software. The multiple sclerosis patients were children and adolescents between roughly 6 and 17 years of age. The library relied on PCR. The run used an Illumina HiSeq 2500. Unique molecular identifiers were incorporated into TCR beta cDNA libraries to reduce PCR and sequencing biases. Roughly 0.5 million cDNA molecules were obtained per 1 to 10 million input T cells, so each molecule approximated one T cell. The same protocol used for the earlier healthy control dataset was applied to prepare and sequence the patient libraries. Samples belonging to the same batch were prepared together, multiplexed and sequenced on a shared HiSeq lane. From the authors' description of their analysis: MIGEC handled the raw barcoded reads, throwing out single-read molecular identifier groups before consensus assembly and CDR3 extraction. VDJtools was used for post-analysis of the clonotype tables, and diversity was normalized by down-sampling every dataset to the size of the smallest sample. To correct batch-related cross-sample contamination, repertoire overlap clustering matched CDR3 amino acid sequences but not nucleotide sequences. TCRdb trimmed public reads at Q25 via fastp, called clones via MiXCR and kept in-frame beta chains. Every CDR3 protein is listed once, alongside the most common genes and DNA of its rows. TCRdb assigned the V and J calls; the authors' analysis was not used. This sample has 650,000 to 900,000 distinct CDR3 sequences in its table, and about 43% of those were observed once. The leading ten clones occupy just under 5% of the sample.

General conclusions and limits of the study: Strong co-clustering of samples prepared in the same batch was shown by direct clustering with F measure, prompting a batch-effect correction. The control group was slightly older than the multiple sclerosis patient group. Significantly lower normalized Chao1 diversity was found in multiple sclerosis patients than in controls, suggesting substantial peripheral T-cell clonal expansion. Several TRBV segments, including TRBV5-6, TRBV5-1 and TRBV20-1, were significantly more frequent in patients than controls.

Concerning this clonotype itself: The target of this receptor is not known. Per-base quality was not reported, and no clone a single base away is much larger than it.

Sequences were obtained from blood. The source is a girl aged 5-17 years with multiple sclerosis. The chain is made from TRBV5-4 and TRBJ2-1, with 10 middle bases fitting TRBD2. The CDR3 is CASSPPLAGAYNEQFF. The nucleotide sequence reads TGTGCCAGCAGCCCGCCCCTAGCGGGAGCCTACAATGAGCAGTTCTTC.